This TCR beta chain is from a study of regulatory T cells in long-lasting Graves disease. Study details: Newly diagnosed Graves' patients had under 3 months of antithyroid drugs. Study results and limitations: Persistent disease samples used TRBV28, TRBJ1-2 and TRBJ2-5 preferentially.

The sample's time point: newly diagnosed GD, antithyroid drugs for less than 3 months. Extracted RNA from PBMCs served as the source of the TCR library. This clonotype was detected many times. The antigen is unknown. To make TCR beta libraries, researchers used iRepertoire HTBI primers and Arm-PCR of CDR3 regions. MiXCR was run by TCRdb on the multiplex PCR reads, yielding one entry per CDR3 protein. The table shows some 320,000 distinct CDR3 sequences, with 18% occurring only once. Per germline, CDR1 GTSNPN and CDR2 SVGIG (reference sequence). The CDR3 extends over 11 amino acids. The V end was cut by 2 bases, the J end by 8 bases, with 7 bases between.

The rearrangement links TRBV30 to TRBJ2-1; D is ambiguous. The source of this sequence is a female donor with Graves disease. Specimen: peripheral blood mononuclear cells (PBMCs), collected at new diagnosis, from a patient treated with antithyroid drugs. DNA for the CDR3: TGTGCCTGGAGTAGAACCGATGAGCAGTTCTTC. This encodes CAWSRTDEQFF.